The text below deals with one T cell receptor (beta chain). Its specificity is not known. The CDR3 has 16 amino acids. Germline values: CDR1 MNHEY, CDR2 SVGEGT. Trimming shortened V by 0 bases and J by 7 bases, and 19 bases separated the two germline ends. These data come from a study of T cells in Graves' hyperthyroidism and ophthalmopathy. TCR beta CDR3 region amplification was performed from RNA transcripts. During a first-round RT-PCR of the TCR CDR3, the HTBI primer set was used. TCRdb recomputed calls from the multiplex PCR reads with MiXCR, one row per CDR3 protein. This sample has a few hundred thousand distinct CDR3 sequences, with around 16% found just once. The study left out patients who had uncontrolled infection, other autoimmune disease, pregnancy or lactation. Orbital computed tomography, thyroid ultrasound, serum thyroxine and TRAb, and clinical symptoms together informed the diagnoses.

Notes on the study in general: Most expanded thyroid clonotypes above 0.001 also appeared in blood. The model anticipated ophthalmopathy a median about six months pre-onset.

The clonotype was recovered from a young woman with Graves' ophthalmopathy. Sequencing was done on a sample of blood. The chain recombines TRBV6-2 or TRBV6-3 with TRBJ2-7; D perhaps matches TRBD1 (6 bases). This chain's CDR3 is CASSYSGTPGRGEQYF. The CDR3 DNA follows: TGTGCCAGCAGTTACTCGGGGACACCCGGCCGAGGGGAGCAGTACTTC.